This T cell receptor beta chain was recorded in a study of blood T cells in healthy people across ages. Findings and caveats of the study: The unknown donor CMV status may have confounded expanded clonotype changes.

The V end lost 0 bases, the J end lost 6 bases, and 19 bases lay between the germline ends. CDR3 size: 16 residues. Germline V gives CDR1 SGHRS, CDR2 YFSETQ. Of note for this clonotype: The target antigen is unknown.

A second PCR, run for about 7 to 11 cycles, used a sample-barcoded 5' primer plus a J-beta primer mix. Every molecule of cDNA carried a tag from a template-switch adaptor with 12 random nucleotides. TCRdb reprocessed the 5' RACE reads with MiXCR, giving one entry per CDR3 protein. The sample contains hundreds of thousands of distinct CDR3 sequences, 35% to 50% of which appear only once. The receptor's source is an elderly man in good health. Sequencing input: blood. The gene calls are TRBV5-1 and TRBJ2-7; D is uncertain. In DNA form, the CDR3 reads TGCGCCAGCAGCTTGGCCGGAACGAGCACGAATGCCGAGCAGTACTTC. Amino acid sequence: CASSLAGTSTNAEQYF.